The next 16 T cell receptor beta chains were all read from a single sample in a study of regulatory and conventional T cells in RAG deficiency. Profiling relied on immunoSEQ multiplex PCR, and the TCRdb table lists in-frame clones only, not all of them. The table records approximately 30,000 clones, approximately 96% of them present only once. Genomic DNA came from blood conventional CD4+ T cells gated CD25-low CD127-high. This sample was also put to use in a study of regulatory T cells. That publication notes: The PCR used 52 TRBV and 13 TRBJ primers.

What was sequenced was CD25- CD4+ T cells sorted from blood. These receptors were collected from a human donor in good health.

This chain links TRBV5-8 with TRBJ2-7; no clear D. Trimming cost V 4 bases and J 3 bases, with 5 bases left between them. Germline V gives CDR1 SGHTS, CDR2 YDEGEE. CDR3 length equals 11 residues. For the CDR3, the DNA is TGTGCCAGCAGCAGCCTCTACGAGCAGTACTTC. Translating gives CASSSLYEQYF. The full variable domain, rest sourced from reference TRBV5-8 and TRBJ2-7, is EAGVTQSPTHLIKTRGQQATLRCSPISGHTSVYWYQQALGLGLQFLLWYDEGEERNRGNFPPRFSGRQFPNYSSELNVNALELEDSALYLCASSSLYEQYFGPGTRLTVT.

A note on this clone: No conserved phenylalanine or tryptophan is present at the end of the CDR3, so a read error is the likely explanation. The genes are TRBV7-9 and TRBJ1-3, with D possibly TRBD1 on 5 matching bases. This CDR3 has 15 amino acids. V was shortened by 5 bases and J by 4 bases, with 15 bases between the two germline ends. Germline-derived CDR1 and CDR2 are SEHNR and FQNEAQ (reference sequence). The CDR3 DNA reads as TGTGCCAGCAGCCTGGGGGGAAGTGAAGGAAACACCATATATTCT. Its translation is CASSLGGSEGNTIYS.

CDR3 sequence (DNA): TGTGCCAGCAGCCCAGCGCGGGCAGGGAGGCAAGAAAAACTGTTTTTT. The encoded protein is CASSPARAGRQEKLFF. This chain joins TRBV7-2 and TRBJ1-4, with D possibly TRBD1 on 5 matching bases. Germline assignment: CDR1 SGHTA and CDR2 FQGNSA. Trimming cost V 5 bases and J 8 bases, with 21 bases left between them. The CDR3 loop spans 16 amino acids.

V is TRBV5-1 and J is TRBJ2-3; a possible D gene is TRBD1 (6 bases). The germline V gene has CDR1 SGHRS and CDR2 YFSETQ. This CDR3 has 15 residues. Between the trimmed V and J ends, which lost 7 bases and 0 bases, there was a span of 15 bases. This CDR3 reads CASHTGTPSTDTQYF. DNA for the CDR3: TGCGCCAGCCACACCGGGACACCTAGCACAGATACGCAGTATTTT. The full variable domain, completed using reference TRBV5-1 and TRBJ2-3, is KAGVTQTPRYLIKTRGQQVTLSCSPISGHRSVSWYQQTPGQGLQFLFEYFSETQRNKGNFPGRFSGRQFSNSRSEMNVSTLELGDSALYLCASHTGTPSTDTQYFGPGTRLTVL.

The chain employs TRBV7-2 and TRBJ2-7, with TRBD1 matching over 8 bases. Germline lookup yields CDR1 SGHTA and CDR2 FQGNSA. V lost 6 bases to trimming and J lost 2 bases; unmatched junction nucleotides: 9. This CDR3 has 15 amino acids. CDR3 sequence: CASSRTGGMTYEQYF. In nucleotides, the CDR3 is TGTGCCAGCAGTCGCACAGGGGGGATGACCTACGAGCAGTACTTC.

This chain joins TRBV18 and TRBJ2-7; the D gene is possibly TRBD2 (6 bases). The V end lost 1 base, the J end lost 3 bases, and 13 bases lay between the germline ends. The CDR3 contains 15 residues. Germline lookup yields CDR1 KGHSH and CDR2 LQKENI. CDR3 coding DNA: TGTGCCAGCTCACCACGTCCCGGGACTGGCTACGAGCAGTACTTC. It yields the protein CASSPRPGTGYEQYF.

J is TRBJ2-7 and V is TRBV19; a possible D gene is TRBD1 (6 bases). Trimming took 4 bases from V and 3 from J, leaving 13 bases between them. CDR3 length: 14 residues. Germline lookup yields CDR1 LNHDA and CDR2 SQIVND (reference sequence). The CDR3 nucleotides are TGTGCCAGTAGTAATCCAGGGGACGTCTACGAGCAGTACTTC. Translated: CASSNPGDVYEQYF.

The V gene is TRBV6-5, the J gene TRBJ1-1; 8 nucleotides agree with TRBD1. The CDR3 is 13 residues long. With V trimmed by 6 bases and J by 4 bases, 4 bases remained unmatched. The germline V gene has CDR1 MNHEY and CDR2 SVGAGI. The CDR3 DNA sequence: TGTGCCAGCAGACCTGACAGGGGCACTGAAGCTTTCTTT. Encoded protein: CASRPDRGTEAFF.

This chain uses TRBV6-5 with TRBJ1-4, with D maybe TRBD1 (5 bases). CDR3 length: 15 amino acids. From germline, CDR1 is MNHEY and CDR2 SVGAGI. The germline V and J ends were trimmed by 4 bases and 3 bases, with 12 bases remaining between them. The CDR3: CASSFTTGSNEKLFF. CDR3 DNA sequence: TGTGCCAGCAGTTTTACTACAGGATCTAATGAAAAACTGTTTTTT.

V usage is TRBV7-9 and J usage is TRBJ1-2; 8 positions match TRBD1. This CDR3 is built from 15 residues. Per the germline V gene, CDR1 is SEHNR and CDR2 is FQNEAQ (reference sequence). With 4 bases clipped from V and 5 bases from J, the junction kept 9 bases outside the gene matches. As DNA, the CDR3 is TGTGCCAGCAGCTCTGCTAGGGACAGGAGGTATGGCTACACCTTC. Translating gives CASSSARDRRYGYTF.

This rearrangement joins TRBV6-6 to TRBJ1-5; tentative D call: TRBD1 (5 bases). The CDR3 runs 14 residues. Trimming left V 5 bases short and J 7 bases short, with 15 bases between. The germline CDR1 and CDR2 sequences are MNHNY and SVGAGI (reference sequence). CDR3 sequence: CASSAAGSEQPQHF. The CDR3 nucleotides are TGTGCCAGCAGTGCGGCAGGGTCGGAGCAGCCCCAGCATTTT.

The J gene is TRBJ2-5, the V gene TRBV11-2, with D perhaps TRBD2 (6 bases). V lost 6 bases and J 5 bases, leaving 16 bases between the germline ends. The CDR3 runs 14 residues. The germline CDR1 and CDR2 sequences are SGHAT and FQNNGV. The chain's CDR3 is CASRLLRLGETQYF. CDR3 DNA: TGTGCCAGCAGACTCTTGCGACTAGGGGAGACCCAGTACTTC. Full variable domain (outside the CDR3, taken from reference TRBV11-2 and TRBJ2-5): EAGVAQSPRYKIIEKRQSVAFWCNPISGHATLYWYQQILGQGPKLLIQFQNNGVVDDSQLPKDRFSAERLKGVDSTLKIQPAKLEDSAVYLCASRLLRLGETQYFGPGTRLLVL.

This chain connects TRBV29-1 to TRBJ2-7, with D possibly matching TRBD2 (6 bases). The germline V gene has CDR1 SQVTM and CDR2 ANQGSEA. The CDR3 totals 15 residues. Trimming stripped 7 bases from V and 0 bases from J, with 19 bases between. The CDR3 region is CSAGGAAVSSYEQYF. The CDR3 coding sequence is TGCAGCGCCGGCGGGGCAGCGGTTAGCTCCTACGAGCAGTACTTC.

This clone was counted a single time. This chain links TRBV19 with TRBJ1-5; D possibly corresponds to TRBD1 (6 bases). The V gene's germline CDR1 is LNHDA and CDR2 SQIVND (reference sequence). V was shortened by 3 bases and J by 0 bases, with 12 bases between the two germline ends. The CDR3 contains 16 residues. CDR3 in amino acids: CASSMGWGLSNQPQHF. CDR3 bases: TGTGCCAGTAGTATGGGTTGGGGGCTTAGCAATCAGCCCCAGCATTTT.

The gene calls are TRBV7-9 and TRBJ2-1, with 10 bases aligning to TRBD2. J lost 4 bases, V lost 1 base, and 7 bases had no gene match. This CDR3 is built from 17 residues. Germline values: CDR1 SEHNR, CDR2 FQNEAQ (reference sequence). In DNA, the CDR3 is TGTGCCAGCAGCTTAGTAAGGGGACTAGCGAAATACAATGAGCAGTTCTTC. Translation gives CASSLVRGLAKYNEQFF.

V and J are TRBV7-8 and TRBJ1-5; 9 bases agree with TRBD1. Germline-derived CDR1 and CDR2 are SGHVS and FQNEAQ. Trimming cost V 1 base and J 6 bases; bases outside gene matches: 10. The CDR3 is made up of 17 amino acids. The CDR3 here is CASSLGAGTGRTQPQHF. CDR3 DNA: TGTGCCAGCAGCTTAGGGGCCGGGACAGGGAGGACTCAGCCCCAGCATTTT.